This T cell receptor (beta chain) was captured in a study of neoadjuvant anti-PD-1 for oral cavity cancer. This clone was detected a few times. Only in-frame clones appear in the TCRdb table, and some are missing; sequencing was by immunoSEQ multiplex PCR. The sample contains nearly 15,000 clones, about 44% of which appear only once. The germline gives CDR1 SGHRS, CDR2 YFSETQ. Trimming removed 0 bases from V and 7 bases from J; junction bases left unmatched: 8. The CDR3 is 16 residues long. Time point described: after neoadjuvant nivolumab, at surgical resection. This sequence was found in a person between 40 and 85 years old with oral cavity squamous cell carcinoma. The gene calls are TRBV5-1 and TRBJ2-2; 8 bases fit TRBD1. The specimen comprised tumor tissue, sampled after nivolumab (anti-PD-1) treatment. CDR3 residues: CASSLGQDRAGGELFF. The CDR3 DNA follows: TGCGCCAGCAGCTTGGGCCAGGACAGGGCCGGCGGGGAGCTGTTTTTT.